A selection of T cell receptor beta chains follows, all from one sample in a study of beta chain features in type 1 diabetes. Assay: immunoSEQ multiplex PCR; the TCRdb copy retains only in-frame clones and omits some. The table includes roughly 100,000 clones, 28% detected once. Source material: central memory CD4+ T cells from blood. The receptors here all came from a woman aged 18-29 years with type 1 diabetes. The CDR3 runs from the conserved cysteine through the conserved F or W. The D gene is left open where the match is weak. Clone sizes are given selectively: once, few, many, or a class where the clone is expanded.

clone size: few
V gene: TRBV9
D gene: NA
J gene: TRBJ1-2
CDR3 length: 15
CDR3 protein: CASSVDAAGGYGYTF
CDR3 DNA: TGTGCCAGCAGCGTAGACGCAGCGGGGGGATATGGCTACACCTTC

clone size: NA
V gene: TRBV4-3
D gene: TRBD1
J gene: TRBJ2-3
CDR3 length: 17
CDR3 protein: CASSQDRGQGASDTQYF
CDR3 DNA: TGCGCCAGCAGCCAAGATCGGGGACAGGGGGCTTCAGATACGCAGTATTTT

clone size: NA
V gene: TRBV5-1
D gene: TRBD2
J gene: TRBJ2-5
CDR3 length: 15
CDR3 protein: CASSRGPTGGETQYF
CDR3 DNA: TGCGCCAGCAGCCGCGGACCTACGGGAGGAGAGACCCAGTACTTC

clone size: NA
V gene: TRBV18
D gene: NA
J gene: TRBJ2-1
CDR3 length: 13
CDR3 protein: CASSPSSQAAQFF
CDR3 DNA: TGTGCCAGCTCACCCTCTAGTCAAGCAGCGCAGTTCTTC

clone size: NA
V gene: TRBV7-3
D gene: NA
J gene: TRBJ2-2
CDR3 length: 15
CDR3 protein: CASSLDYSNTGELFF
CDR3 DNA: TGTGCCAGCAGTCTTGACTATTCGAACACCGGGGAGCTGTTTTTT

clone size: many
V gene: TRBV19
D gene: TRBD2
J gene: TRBJ2-5
CDR3 length: 18
CDR3 protein: CASSMGSTSGPYQETQYF
CDR3 DNA: TGTGCCAGTAGTATGGGTTCGACTAGCGGACCTTACCAAGAGACCCAGTACTTC

clone size: NA
V gene: TRBV5-1
D gene: TRBD2
J gene: TRBJ2-7
CDR3 length: 16
CDR3 protein: CASSLSASGPSYEQYF
CDR3 DNA: TGCGCCAGCAGCTTGTCGGCTAGCGGGCCCTCCTACGAGCAGTACTTC

clone size: NA
V gene: TRBV7-9
D gene: NA
J gene: TRBJ1-1
CDR3 length: 13
CDR3 protein: CASSHRERTEAFF
CDR3 DNA: TGTGCCAGCAGCCACAGGGAGCGGACTGAAGCTTTCTTT

clone size: few
V gene: TRBV29-1
D gene: TRBD1
J gene: TRBJ2-7
CDR3 length: 12
CDR3 protein: CSVGQGPNEQYF
CDR3 DNA: TGCAGCGTCGGACAGGGTCCCAACGAGCAGTACTTC

clone size: NA
V gene: TRBV4-2
D gene: NA
J gene: TRBJ2-1
CDR3 length: 14
CDR3 protein: CASSQDGSGNEQFF
CDR3 DNA: TGTGCCAGCAGCCAAGATGGGAGCGGGAATGAGCAGTTCTTC

clone size: few
V gene: TRBV21-1
D gene: NA
J gene: TRBJ1-1
CDR3 length: 15
CDR3 protein: CASSSGQGVNTEAFF
CDR3 DNA: TGTGCCAGCAGCTCGGGACAGGGGGTGAACACTGAAGCTTTCTTT

clone size: few
V gene: TRBV7-2
D gene: NA
J gene: TRBJ2-5
CDR3 length: 14
CDR3 protein: CASSLQGNQETQYF
CDR3 DNA: TGTGCCAGCAGCTTACAGGGCAACCAAGAGACCCAGTACTTC

clone size: many
V gene: TRBV4-3
D gene: NA
J gene: TRBJ2-4
CDR3 length: 13
CDR3 protein: CASSQDGRNIQYF
CDR3 DNA: TGCGCCAGCAGCCAAGATGGTAGAAACATTCAGTACTTC

clone size: few
V gene: TRBV25-1
D gene: NA
J gene: TRBJ2-5
CDR3 length: 15
CDR3 protein: CASSEIGGVQETQYF
CDR3 DNA: TGTGCCAGCAGTGAAATTGGAGGGGTCCAAGAGACCCAGTACTTC

clone size: NA
V gene: TRBV7-9
D gene: TRBD1
J gene: TRBJ1-1
CDR3 length: 15
CDR3 protein: CASSPRTGLGTEAFF
CDR3 DNA: TGTGCCAGCAGCCCACGGACAGGGCTGGGGACTGAAGCTTTCTTT

clone size: few
V gene: TRBV7-2
D gene: NA
J gene: TRBJ2-5
CDR3 length: 15
CDR3 protein: CASSREPPPQETQYF
CDR3 DNA: TGTGCCAGCAGCCGAGAACCACCCCCCCAAGAGACCCAGTACTTC

clone size: NA
V gene: TRBV30
D gene: NA
J gene: TRBJ1-5
CDR3 length: 14
CDR3 protein: CAWSVGGRAQPQHF
CDR3 DNA: TGTGCCTGGAGTGTGGGGGGGAGAGCTCAGCCCCAGCATTTT

clone size: few
V gene: TRBV20-1
D gene: NA
J gene: TRBJ1-1
CDR3 length: 11
CDR3 protein: CSTEERVGAFF
CDR3 DNA: TGCAGTACGGAGGAGCGAGTAGGGGCTTTCTTT

clone size: NA
V gene: TRBV6-1
D gene: NA
J gene: TRBJ2-4
CDR3 length: 14
CDR3 protein: CASFPGSDKNIQYF
CDR3 DNA: TGTGCCAGCTTCCCGGGGTCGGACAAAAACATTCAGTACTTC

clone size: NA
V gene: TRBV5-1
D gene: NA
J gene: TRBJ2-5
CDR3 length: 16
CDR3 protein: CASSLGPAGTQETQYF
CDR3 DNA: TGCGCCAGCAGCTTGGGACCAGCGGGCACGCAAGAGACCCAGTACTTC

clone size: few
V gene: TRBV12-5
D gene: NA
J gene: TRBJ2-7
CDR3 length: 12
CDR3 protein: CASAMTGYEQYF
CDR3 DNA: TGTGCTAGTGCCATGACCGGGTACGAGCAGTACTTC

clone size: NA
V gene: TRBV7-2
D gene: NA
J gene: TRBJ2-1
CDR3 length: 13
CDR3 protein: CASSLVTQREQFF
CDR3 DNA: TGTGCCAGCAGCCTAGTAACCCAGCGTGAGCAGTTCTTC

clone size: few
V gene: TRBV6-6
D gene: NA
J gene: TRBJ2-1
CDR3 length: 13
CDR3 protein: CASSQTPTGEQFF
CDR3 DNA: TGTGCCAGCAGCCAAACCCCGACGGGGGAGCAGTTCTTC

clone size: few
V gene: TRBV19
D gene: TRBD2
J gene: TRBJ2-1
CDR3 length: 15
CDR3 protein: CASSITSGKTNEQFF
CDR3 DNA: TGTGCCAGTAGTATAACTAGCGGGAAAACCAATGAGCAGTTCTTC

clone size: NA
V gene: TRBV30
D gene: TRBD1
J gene: TRBJ2-5
CDR3 length: 13
CDR3 protein: CAWSTTGGETQYF
CDR3 DNA: TGTGCCTGGAGTACCACAGGGGGCGAGACCCAGTACTTC

clone size: NA
V gene: TRBV7-2
D gene: NA
J gene: TRBJ2-1
CDR3 length: 13
CDR3 protein: CASSLEGPNEQFF
CDR3 DNA: TGTGCCAGCAGTTTGGAGGGACCCAATGAGCAGTTCTTC

clone size: few
V gene: TRBV5-1
D gene: TRBD1
J gene: TRBJ2-1
CDR3 length: 13
CDR3 protein: CASSLPTGDEQFF
CDR3 DNA: TGCGCCAGCAGCTTACCGACAGGGGATGAGCAGTTCTTC

clone size: many
V gene: TRBV29-1
D gene: TRBD1
J gene: TRBJ2-5
CDR3 length: 13
CDR3 protein: CSVGGTGRETQYF
CDR3 DNA: TGCAGCGTTGGGGGGACAGGGAGAGAGACCCAGTACTTC

clone size: NA
V gene: TRBV5-8
D gene: NA
J gene: TRBJ2-1
CDR3 length: 15
CDR3 protein: CASSPPRGWNNEQFF
CDR3 DNA: TGTGCCAGCAGCCCCCCAAGGGGATGGAACAATGAGCAGTTCTTC

clone size: many
V gene: TRBV5-4
D gene: NA
J gene: TRBJ2-2
CDR3 length: 15
CDR3 protein: CASSPPGSRTGELFF
CDR3 DNA: TGTGCCAGCAGCCCCCCAGGGTCCCGCACCGGGGAGCTGTTTTTT

clone size: few
V gene: TRBV6-1
D gene: TRBD2
J gene: TRBJ2-7
CDR3 length: 15
CDR3 protein: CASSDMGGRGYEQYF
CDR3 DNA: TGTGCCAGCAGTGATATGGGGGGGAGAGGCTACGAGCAGTACTTC

clone size: NA
V gene: TRBV6-5
D gene: NA
J gene: TRBJ2-1
CDR3 length: 15
CDR3 protein: CASSYAAGYYNEQFF
CDR3 DNA: TGTGCCAGCAGTTACGCTGCGGGATACTACAATGAGCAGTTCTTC

clone size: few
V gene: TRBV7-2
D gene: NA
J gene: TRBJ1-1
CDR3 length: 14
CDR3 protein: CASSSQRGGTEAFF
CDR3 DNA: TGTGCCAGCAGCTCGCAGCGGGGGGGCACTGAAGCTTTCTTT

clone size: few
V gene: TRBV29-1
D gene: TRBD1
J gene: TRBJ2-5
CDR3 length: 14
CDR3 protein: CSVGGSGQGAPMDF
CDR3 DNA: TGCAGCGTTGGCGGATCAGGACAGGGGGCCCCAATGGACTTC

clone size: few
V gene: TRBV29-1
D gene: NA
J gene: TRBJ2-1
CDR3 length: 11
CDR3 protein: CSVNIESPQFF
CDR3 DNA: TGCAGCGTTAATATAGAGAGCCCGCAGTTCTTC

clone size: few
V gene: TRBV28
D gene: NA
J gene: TRBJ1-4
CDR3 length: 14
CDR3 protein: CASRRGTLNEKLFF
CDR3 DNA: TGTGCCAGTCGGCGGGGGACCCTTAATGAAAAACTGTTTTTT

clone size: NA
V gene: TRBV5-5
D gene: NA
J gene: TRBJ2-4
CDR3 length: 15
CDR3 protein: CASSLGPSGGNIQYF
CDR3 DNA: TGTGCCAGCAGCTTAGGTCCTTCAGGAGGGAACATTCAGTACTTC

clone size: few
V gene: TRBV20-1
D gene: NA
J gene: TRBJ2-5
CDR3 length: 10
CDR3 protein: CSASPKTQYF
CDR3 DNA: TGCAGTGCTAGCCCAAAGACCCAGTACTTC

clone size: NA
V gene: TRBV10-3
D gene: NA
J gene: TRBJ2-3
CDR3 length: 16
CDR3 protein: CAISEGGRGNTDTQYF
CDR3 DNA: TGTGCCATCAGTGAAGGCGGCCGGGGGAACACAGATACGCAGTATTTT

clone size: NA
V gene: TRBV7-2
D gene: NA
J gene: TRBJ1-2
CDR3 length: 14
CDR3 protein: CASSLDSYDYGYTF
CDR3 DNA: TGTGCCAGCAGCTTAGACAGCTATGACTATGGCTACACCTTC

clone size: NA
V gene: TRBV7-2
D gene: NA
J gene: TRBJ2-7
CDR3 length: 13
CDR3 protein: CASSLVGVNEQYF
CDR3 DNA: TGTGCCAGCAGCTTAGTAGGGGTCAACGAGCAGTACTTC

clone size: few
V gene: TRBV10-3
D gene: NA
J gene: TRBJ1-2
CDR3 length: 16
CDR3 protein: CAISENGISGEYGYTF
CDR3 DNA: TGTGCCATCAGTGAGAACGGTATAAGCGGCGAGTATGGCTACACCTTC

clone size: few
V gene: TRBV5-4
D gene: NA
J gene: TRBJ1-1
CDR3 length: 14
CDR3 protein: CASSPWQGSTEAFF
CDR3 DNA: TGTGCCAGCAGCCCCTGGCAGGGTAGCACTGAAGCTTTCTTT

clone size: few
V gene: TRBV5-6
D gene: TRBD2
J gene: TRBJ2-1
CDR3 length: 14
CDR3 protein: CASSLPLAGTEQFF
CDR3 DNA: TGTGCCAGCAGCTTGCCCCTAGCGGGAACTGAGCAGTTCTTC

clone size: few
V gene: TRBV19
D gene: NA
J gene: TRBJ2-5
CDR3 length: 13
CDR3 protein: CASSPMGRETQYF
CDR3 DNA: TGTGCCAGTAGCCCAATGGGCCGAGAGACCCAGTACTTC

clone size: NA
V gene: TRBV21-1
D gene: NA
J gene: TRBJ2-7
CDR3 length: 16
CDR3 protein: CASSVGQGQVDYEQYF
CDR3 DNA: TGTGCCAGCAGCGTCGGACAGGGACAAGTCGACTACGAGCAGTACTTC

clone size: once
V gene: TRBV11-2
D gene: NA
J gene: TRBJ2-3
CDR3 length: 11
CDR3 protein: CASSLADTQYF
CDR3 DNA: TGTGCCAGCAGCTTAGCTGATACGCAGTATTTT